This T cell receptor beta chain stems from a study of T cells in localized non-small cell lung cancer. Overall study findings and caveats: For the top 100 tumor clones, a median roughly 53 also appeared in adjacent lung. Uninvolved adjacent lung had the highest recorded T cell clonality, with tumor below it. A raised T cell density in blood coincided with lengthier overall survival. A single tumor region was sequenced, leaving heterogeneity possible.

A note on this clone: Antigen specificity is unknown.

Germline assignment: CDR1 SGHRS and CDR2 YFSETQ. This CDR3 is built from 15 residues. Trimming took off 2 bases at V and 2 bases at J, with 10 bases between the two ends. Some clones are missing from TCRdb's copy, which holds only in-frame ones; the method was immunoSEQ multiplex PCR. The data hold 25,000 to 30,000 clones, with approximately 84% observed a single time. Sequenced here: peripheral blood mononuclear cells, sampled before any cancer treatment. The source of this sequence is a man aged 35-75 years with stage III lung adenocarcinoma. The V gene is TRBV5-1, the J gene TRBJ2-2, with no clear D. In nucleotides, the CDR3 is TGCGCCAGCAGCTTCGTACAGCTAAACACCGGGGAGCTGTTTTTT. It encodes CASSFVQLNTGELFF.